This T cell receptor (beta chain) came from a study of blood T cells in healthy people across ages. Overall study: Per two T cells, template switching captured roughly one barcoded beta molecule.

Isolated per sample were at least 6 million PBMCs. For the second PCR, which ran for roughly 7 to 11 cycles, a sample-barcoded 5' primer and a J-beta primer mix were used. TCRdb reprocessed the 5' RACE reads with MiXCR, giving one entry per CDR3 protein. Seen here are hundreds of thousands of distinct CDR3 sequences, about 26% observed once, and the top ten hold around 3%. A further study also used this sample, focusing on T cells of mothers and their children.

The TCR was taken from a boy aged 10-17 years in good health. The sample was blood.

CDR3 protein: CASSFNRDNSYEQYF. CDR3 DNA: TGTGCCAGCAGCTTCAATCGGGACAACTCCTACGAGCAGTACTTC. This chain uses TRBV5-5 with TRBJ2-7; tentative D call: TRBD1 (6 bases). The CDR3 has 15 amino acids. The V and J ends lost 2 bases and 0 bases respectively, with 12 bases between them. Germline CDR1 SGHKS, CDR2 YYEKEE (reference sequence).